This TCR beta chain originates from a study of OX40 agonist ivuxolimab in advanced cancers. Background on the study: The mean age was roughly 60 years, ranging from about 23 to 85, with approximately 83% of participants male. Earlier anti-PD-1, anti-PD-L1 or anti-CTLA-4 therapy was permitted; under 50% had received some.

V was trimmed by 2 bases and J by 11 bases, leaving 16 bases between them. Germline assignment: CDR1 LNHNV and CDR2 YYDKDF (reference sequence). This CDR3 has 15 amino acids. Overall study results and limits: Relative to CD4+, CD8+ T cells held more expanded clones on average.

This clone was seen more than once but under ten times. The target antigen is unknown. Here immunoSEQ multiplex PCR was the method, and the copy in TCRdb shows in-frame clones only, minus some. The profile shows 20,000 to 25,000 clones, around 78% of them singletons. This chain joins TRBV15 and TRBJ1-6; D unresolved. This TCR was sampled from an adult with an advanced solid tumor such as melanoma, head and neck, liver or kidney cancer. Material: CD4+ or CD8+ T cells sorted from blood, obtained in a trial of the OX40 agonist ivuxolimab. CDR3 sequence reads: CATSRTLPLTTPLHF. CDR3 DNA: TGTGCCACCAGCAGAACTCTACCCCTAACGACACCCCTCCACTTT.